The next 32 T cell receptor beta chains were all read from a single sample in a study of blood T cell repertoires in COVID-19. The method was immunoSEQ multiplex PCR; TCRdb's version includes in-frame clones alone and lacks a portion of them. Here the sample spans approximately 250,000 clones, 75% to 90% being singletons. The sequencing sample was made of peripheral blood. Source of these receptors: a man aged 55 to 70 who had recovered from COVID-19.

This rearrangement joins TRBV11-2 to TRBJ1-1; D is perhaps TRBD1 (5 bases). Germline CDR1 and CDR2: SGHAT and FQNNGV. Trimming left V 2 bases short and J 4 bases short, with 11 bases between. The CDR3 spans 14 residues. CDR3 residues: CASSLQGKGTEAFF. The DNA of the CDR3 is TGTGCCAGCAGCTTACAGGGAAAGGGCACTGAAGCTTTCTTT.

The chain links TRBV6-6 to TRBJ1-5, with 9 nucleotides matching TRBD1. The CDR3 length is 17 residues. Germline V gene lookup returns CDR1 MNHNY and CDR2 SVGAGI (reference sequence). The V segment lost 5 bases and the J segment 3 bases; nucleotides outside the gene matches: 11. The CDR3 DNA reads TGTGCCAGCAGTCCCGGGGACAGGGCGCACCACAATCAGCCCCAGCATTTT. Amino acids: CASSPGDRAHHNQPQHF.

This clone was counted between two and nine times. Mismatch with germline at one junction end may stem from a read error. The V call is TRBV5-1, the J call TRBJ2-7, with 8 bases matching TRBD1. The CDR3 covers 13 residues. Germline lookup yields CDR1 SGHRS and CDR2 YFSETQ. The CDR3 DNA reads as TGCGCCAGCAGTTTGGACAGGGTGAACGAGCAGTACTTC. Amino acid sequence: CASSLDRVNEQYF.

The V and J genes are TRBV2 and TRBJ1-5; 10 bases are shared with TRBD1. Germline-derived CDR1 and CDR2 are SNHLY and FYNNEI. CDR3 size: 14 residues. V shed 8 bases and J 5 bases; nucleotides not matched to a gene: 6. CDR3 sequence reads: CASVMDRGDQPQHF. CDR3 nucleotide sequence: TGTGCCAGCGTGATGGACAGGGGGGATCAGCCCCAGCATTTT.

The rearrangement uses TRBV15 and TRBJ1-1; D ambiguous. CDR3 length: 15 residues. V was trimmed by 4 bases and J by 0 bases, leaving 12 bases between them. CDR1 LNHNV and CDR2 YYDKDF come from the germline V gene (reference sequence). The CDR3 DNA reads as TGTGCCACCAGCACACACAGAGCCATGAACACTGAAGCTTTCTTT. It codes for CATSTHRAMNTEAFF.

V is TRBV18 and J is TRBJ2-1, with 7 bases lining up with TRBD1. The CDR3 is made up of 13 amino acids. Germline V gives CDR1 KGHSH, CDR2 LQKENI. Trimming took 6 bases from V and 5 from J; bases not matched to a gene: 4. The CDR3 loop is CASSNRGDNEQFF. CDR3 DNA sequence: TGTGCCAGCTCCAACAGGGGTGACAATGAGCAGTTCTTC.

V usage is TRBV19 and J usage is TRBJ2-7; a possible D gene is TRBD1 (6 bases). CDR3 length: 16 amino acids. V was cut by 3 bases and J by 2 bases, with 17 bases left in between. The germline V gene encodes CDR1 LNHDA and CDR2 SQIVND (reference sequence). The CDR3 sequence: CASSIQPGAATYEQYF. CDR3 nucleotides: TGTGCCAGTAGTATCCAACCAGGGGCCGCAACCTACGAGCAGTACTTC. Supplemented by reference TRBV19 and TRBJ2-7, the full variable domain reads DGGITQSPKYLFRKEGQNVTLSCEQNLNHDAMYWYRQDPGQGLRLIYYSQIVNDFQKGDIAEGYSVSREKKESFPLTVTSAQKNPTAFYLCASSIQPGAATYEQYFGPGTRLTVT.

This clone was picked up one time. The chain couples TRBV5-1 to TRBJ1-6, with 10 nucleotides matching TRBD1. The germline V gene encodes CDR1 SGHRS and CDR2 YFSETQ. The CDR3 is 15 amino acids. Trimming took 6 bases from V and 6 from J; bases not matched to a gene: 6. The CDR3 sequence: CASKTTGGRNSPLHF. The CDR3 DNA sequence: TGCGCCAGCAAAACGACAGGGGGCCGTAATTCACCCCTCCACTTT.

The chain uses TRBV19 and TRBJ2-3, with 10 positions matching TRBD2. The CDR3 consists of 15 residues. The junction had 11 bases not matched to a gene; V was cut back by 8 bases and J by 6 bases. In germline, CDR1 is LNHDA, CDR2 SQIVND (reference sequence). CDR3 nucleotide sequence: TGTGCCAGTTCAGAGGCTAGCGGGGGCCGGGATACGCAGTATTTT. The encoded protein is CASSEASGGRDTQYF.

This clone was recorded a few times. V gene TRBV29-1 combines with J gene TRBJ1-1, with TRBD1 matching over 7 bases. The CDR3 covers 13 residues. V lost 4 bases, J lost 0 bases, and 2 bases stayed unmatched. Germline lookup yields CDR1 SQVTM and CDR2 ANQGSEA. DNA of the CDR3: TGCAGCGTTGTAGACAGGGTGAACACTGAAGCTTTCTTT. The encoded protein is CSVVDRVNTEAFF. The full variable domain, in which reference TRBV29-1 and TRBJ1-1 provide the parts outside the CDR3, is SAVISQKPSRDICQRGTSLTIQCQVDSQVTMMFWYRQQPGQSLTLIATANQGSEATYESGFVIDKFPISRPNLTFSTLTVSNMSPEDSSIYLCSVVDRVNTEAFFGQGTRLTVV.

The rearrangement links TRBV15 to TRBJ2-1; perhaps TRBD2 as D (5 bases). V shed 0 bases and J shed 5 bases, with 8 bases lying between them. The CDR3 extends over 14 amino acids. The germline V gene has CDR1 LNHNV and CDR2 YYDKDF (reference sequence). The CDR3 sequence is CATSRDRDHNEQFF. Here the CDR3 DNA reads TGTGCCACCAGCAGAGACCGGGATCACAATGAGCAGTTCTTC.

The chain couples TRBV25-1 to TRBJ1-1; TRBD1 aligns across 8 bases. The CDR3 is 13 residues long. Germline CDR1 reads MGHDK; CDR2 reads SYGVNS. Trimming cost V 9 bases and J 5 bases; bases outside gene matches: 8. The CDR3, as DNA: TGTGCCAGTACAGGGGGTAAGGGAACTGAAGCTTTCTTT. This gives the protein CASTGGKGTEAFF.

As to this clone: Its ends do not fully match the called genes, so a read error is possible. The J gene is TRBJ2-7, the V gene TRBV30, with 7 bases aligning to TRBD1. The CDR3 runs to 12 residues. CDR1 GTSNPN and CDR2 SVGIG come from the germline V gene (reference sequence). CDR3 DNA sequence: TGTGCCTGGGATTCGACAGGGTACGCGCAGTACTTC. This sequence encodes CAWDSTGYAQYF.

The J gene is TRBJ2-2, the V gene TRBV18, with 10 nucleotides matching TRBD2. The CDR3 extends over 15 amino acids. V was pared by 4 bases and J by 5 bases, with 4 bases of the junction left unmatched. CDR1 KGHSH and CDR2 LQKENI come from the germline V gene. CDR3 amino acids: CASSLGLADTGELFF. CDR3 DNA sequence: TGTGCCAGCTCACTCGGACTAGCGGATACCGGGGAGCTGTTTTTT.

The V gene is TRBV5-1, the J gene TRBJ2-1, with TRBD2 identical over 8 bases. Germline assignment: CDR1 SGHRS and CDR2 YFSETQ. V was clipped by 0 bases and J by 5 bases; unmatched bases: 7. The CDR3 contains 16 residues. This CDR3 is CASSLAGLAGHNEQFF. CDR3 nucleotide sequence: TGCGCCAGCAGCTTGGCTGGGCTAGCGGGCCACAATGAGCAGTTCTTC.

The rearrangement joins TRBV9 to TRBJ1-2, with 7 bases fitting TRBD1. CDR3 length equals 15 residues. Trimming cost V 3 bases and J 2 bases; bases outside gene matches: 7. Looked up from germline, CDR1 is SGDLS and CDR2 is YYNGEE. The DNA for the CDR3 is TGTGCCAGCAGCGCGGCCGGGACAGACAACTATGGCTACACCTTC. As protein: CASSAAGTDNYGYTF.

This clone was picked up one time. This chain connects TRBV7-8 to TRBJ2-1; 8 nucleotides line up with TRBD2. The CDR3 is made up of 16 amino acids. Trimming took 5 bases from V and 3 from J; bases not matched to a gene: 9. CDR1 is SGHVS and CDR2 is FQNEAQ in the germline V gene. This CDR3 reads CASSRGDLAGYNEQFF. Written as DNA, the CDR3 is TGTGCCAGCAGCCGAGGGGATCTAGCGGGCTACAATGAGCAGTTCTTC.

The chain is built from TRBV3-1 (or the pseudogene TRBV3-2) and TRBJ2-7, with no clear D. CDR3 length: 13 amino acids. Deletions cut 3 bases from V and 4 bases from J, with 10 bases between. Germline CDR1 reads LGHDT; CDR2 reads YNNKEL (reference sequence). CDR3 sequence reads: CASSQSPRYEQYF. The CDR3 nucleotides read TGTGCCAGCAGCCAGTCCCCCAGATACGAGCAGTACTTC.

The chain has TRBV29-1 and TRBJ2-3, with 16 positions matching TRBD2. CDR3 length: 17 residues. Germline V gives CDR1 SQVTM, CDR2 ANQGSEA. Trimming took 6 bases from V and 6 from J; bases not matched to a gene: 12. CDR3 DNA sequence: TGCAGCGTCGACGGGACTAGCGGGGGGGCCTCCATTGATACGCAGTATTTT. It is translated as CSVDGTSGGASIDTQYF.

J is TRBJ1-2 and V is TRBV7-9, with D maybe TRBD1 (5 bases). Germline loops: CDR1 SEHNR, CDR2 FQNEAQ (reference sequence). The CDR3 covers 13 residues. V was pared by 1 base and J by 5 bases, with 8 bases between. The DNA for the CDR3 is TGTGCCAGCAGCTTAGGACAGCGATATGGCTACACCTTC. Encoded protein: CASSLGQRYGYTF.

The chain is built from TRBV9 and TRBJ2-2; a possible D gene is TRBD2 (5 bases). This CDR3 has 16 amino acids. From germline, CDR1 is SGDLS and CDR2 YYNGEE. V was trimmed by 0 bases and J by 1 base, leaving 10 bases between them. CDR3 loop: CASSVVRGVNTGELFF. The CDR3 DNA is TGTGCCAGCAGCGTAGTTCGGGGAGTGAACACCGGGGAGCTGTTTTTT.

This clone was observed once. The chain has TRBV6-1 and TRBJ1-2; D not certain. CDR3 length: 14 amino acids. Looked up from germline, CDR1 is MNHNS and CDR2 is SASEGT. Trimming pared 2 bases from V and 5 bases from J, leaving 12 bases between. The CDR3 loop is CASSEFRGEYGYTF. In nucleotides, the CDR3 is TGTGCCAGCAGTGAATTCCGGGGTGAATATGGCTACACCTTC.

The chain couples TRBV12-3 or TRBV12-4 to TRBJ1-1, with D possibly matching TRBD1 (6 bases). V was trimmed by 6 bases and J by 11 bases, leaving 19 bases between them. This CDR3 has 13 amino acids. As DNA, the CDR3 is TGTGCCAGCAGACCCCAAACAGGGATGGGGGCTTTCTTT. Translating it yields CASRPQTGMGAFF.

This clone was detected only a few times. The rearrangement joins TRBV5-4 to TRBJ2-2; 7 nucleotides agree with TRBD2. The CDR3 runs to 14 residues. Trimming removed 4 bases from V and 7 bases from J; junction bases left unmatched: 7. The germline CDR1 and CDR2 sequences are SGHNT and YYREEE (reference sequence). The CDR3 is CASSQGGPVGELFF. The DNA of the CDR3 is TGTGCCAGCAGCCAGGGAGGGCCGGTCGGGGAGCTGTTTTTT.

The chain recombines TRBV4-1 with TRBJ2-3, with D tentatively TRBD2 (6 bases). The V end was cut by 0 bases, the J end by 4 bases, with 17 bases between. The CDR3 spans 17 residues. Germline V gene lookup returns CDR1 MGHRA and CDR2 YSYEKL. CDR3 residues: CASSQDQVAGWADTQYF. The CDR3 coding sequence is TGCGCCAGCAGCCAAGACCAAGTTGCGGGATGGGCAGATACGCAGTATTTT.

Notes on this clone: Distinct nucleotide sequences in the sample also encode this CDR3. CDR3 protein: CASSPGMQETQYF. The CDR3 DNA is TGTGCCAGCTCACCCGGGATGCAAGAGACCCAGTACTTC. The chain carries TRBV18 and TRBJ2-5, with D possibly matching TRBD2 (5 bases). Trimming removed 3 bases from V and 2 bases from J, with 7 bases in between. CDR1 KGHSH and CDR2 LQKENI come from the germline V gene. The length of the CDR3 is 13 residues.

This chain links TRBV5-1 with TRBJ2-5, with D perhaps matching TRBD1 (6 bases). The ends were cut back, 0 bases at V and 3 bases at J, with 9 bases in the middle. CDR1 and CDR2 from the germline V gene are SGHRS and YFSETQ. CDR3 size: 14 residues. CDR3 DNA sequence: TGCGCCAGCAGCTTGGCCCCAGGGGAAGAGACCCAGTACTTC. Encoded protein: CASSLAPGEETQYF.

The chain carries TRBV5-6 and TRBJ2-7; tentatively, D is TRBD1 (6 bases). The length of the CDR3 is 15 residues. CDR1 and CDR2 (germline): SGHDT, YYEEEE. Trimming took off 4 bases at V and 2 bases at J, with 16 bases between the two ends. In DNA, the CDR3 is TGTGCCAGCAGCGATACCGGGACAAACACCTACGAGCAGTACTTC. Translated: CASSDTGTNTYEQYF.

This clone came up once. This rearrangement joins TRBV28 to TRBJ2-2; 11 bases match TRBD1. CDR1 and CDR2 (germline): MDHEN, SYDVKM. Trimming removed 4 bases from V and 3 bases from J; junction bases left unmatched: 4. This CDR3 contains 16 residues. CDR3 in DNA: TGTGCCAGCAGTTCGGACAGGGGGCATTACACCGGGGAGCTGTTTTTT. Translating gives CASSSDRGHYTGELFF.

V and J are TRBV7-9 and TRBJ2-1; TRBD1 is a possible D gene (5 bases). Germline V gene sequence: CDR1 SEHNR, CDR2 FQNEAQ (reference sequence). The CDR3 sequence is 11 residues long. The germline V and J ends were trimmed by 5 bases and 11 bases, with 10 bases remaining between them. In DNA form, the CDR3 reads TGTGCCAGCAGCCAGGGCACCAAGCAGTTCTTC. This sequence encodes CASSQGTKQFF. The full variable domain, completed using reference TRBV7-9 and TRBJ2-1, is DTGVSQNPRHKITKRGQNVTFRCDPISEHNRLYWYRQTLGQGPEFLTYFQNEAQLEKSRLLSDRFSAERPKGSFSTLEIQRTEQGDSAMYLCASSQGTKQFFGPGTRLTVL.

The V gene is TRBV18, the J gene TRBJ2-3; 7 bases fit TRBD1. The V and J ends lost 3 bases and 3 bases, in that order; junction bases with no gene match: 6. Germline CDR1 and CDR2: KGHSH and LQKENI. The CDR3 is made up of 15 amino acids. The CDR3 DNA reads as TGTGCCAGCTCACCGGGACAGACAAAGACAGATACGCAGTATTTT. It translates to CASSPGQTKTDTQYF.

V is TRBV4-1 and J is TRBJ1-4; weak D call: TRBD1 (5 bases). Germline V gene data show CDR1 as MGHRA and CDR2 as YSYEKL. CDR3 length: 17 residues. The V end was cut by 1 base, the J end by 5 bases, with 17 bases between. The CDR3 DNA reads as TGCGCCAGCAGCCAAGGGGGAGTCGGGGAGGGGAATGAAAAACTGTTTTTT. Its protein product is CASSQGGVGEGNEKLFF.